Sequencing of this TCR beta chain was carried out in a study of cytomegalovirus exposure and HLA in healthy donors. The V gene's germline CDR1 is MDHEN and CDR2 SYDVKM. The CDR3 runs 17 residues. V trimming: 6 bases; J trimming: 5 bases; junction bases outside the gene matches: 14. There are a few counts of this clone. Its antigen is not known. Study-wide findings and caveats: In most subjects, TCR beta sequences reportedly gave accurate predictions of HLA-A and HLA-B alleles. According to a later analysis, donors in an Asian-associated ancestry cluster reportedly had fewer N-insertions than the approximately 670-donor mean.

The PCR employed 60 Vbeta primers together with 13 Jbeta primers. Clones were sequenced by immunoSEQ multiplex PCR, and TCRdb holds only the in-frame ones, with some missing. The sample carries some 170,000 clones, around 77% recorded once. Material for sequencing was PBMCs. The TCR comes from a woman in her thirties or forties in good health and CMV-seronegative. The V gene is TRBV28, the J gene TRBJ1-5, with 9 bases aligning to TRBD1. CDR3 nucleotide sequence: TGTGCCAGCAGAGGATCCCCCGCCGGGACAGGGTATCAGCCCCAGCATTTT. Its protein product is CASRGSPAGTGYQPQHF.